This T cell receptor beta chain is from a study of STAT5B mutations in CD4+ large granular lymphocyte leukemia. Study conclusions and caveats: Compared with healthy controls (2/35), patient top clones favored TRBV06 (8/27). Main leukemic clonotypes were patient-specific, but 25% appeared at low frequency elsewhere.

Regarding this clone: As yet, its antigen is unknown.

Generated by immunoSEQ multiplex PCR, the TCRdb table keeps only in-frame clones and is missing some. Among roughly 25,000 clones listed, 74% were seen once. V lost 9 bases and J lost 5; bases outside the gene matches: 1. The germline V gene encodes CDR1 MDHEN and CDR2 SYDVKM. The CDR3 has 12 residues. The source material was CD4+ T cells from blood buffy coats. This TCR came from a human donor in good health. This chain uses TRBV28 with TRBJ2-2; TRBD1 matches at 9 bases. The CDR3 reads CASDRGTGELFF. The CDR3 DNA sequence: TGTGCCAGTGACAGGGGGACCGGGGAGCTGTTTTTT.